What follows are 8 T cell receptor beta chains derived from one specimen sequenced in a study of blood T cell repertoires in COVID-19. Profiling relied on immunoSEQ multiplex PCR, and the TCRdb table lists in-frame clones only, not all of them. The sample contains some 150,000 clones, about four fifths of which appear only once. Specimen: peripheral blood. Receptors originate from a woman of 80 years or more in a cohort sampled during active or convalescent COVID-19.

CDR3 region: CASSPGLSNTEAFF. As DNA, the CDR3 is TGTGCCAGCAGTCCGGGGTTATCGAACACTGAAGCTTTCTTT. The chain recombines TRBV28 with TRBJ1-1; D not resolved. The V end was cut by 5 bases, the J end by 1 base, with 11 bases between. Germline lookup yields CDR1 MDHEN and CDR2 SYDVKM. The CDR3 has 14 residues.

The V gene is TRBV9, the J gene TRBJ2-3, with TRBD1 matching over 8 bases. The CDR3 spans 14 residues. The V and J ends lost 3 bases and 1 base, in that order; junction bases with no gene match: 1. Germline loops: CDR1 SGDLS, CDR2 YYNGEE. The CDR3 DNA reads TGTGCCAGCAGCGAGGACAGGGGCACAGATACGCAGTATTTT. Its protein product is CASSEDRGTDTQYF.

This clone was counted a few times. The chain combines TRBV14 with TRBJ2-1; 11 nucleotides line up with TRBD2. Unmatched junction bases numbered 1, after V lost 1 base and J lost 5 bases. This CDR3 contains 15 residues. Germline V gives CDR1 SGHDN, CDR2 FVKESK. Written as DNA, the CDR3 is TGTGCCAGCAGCCAAGGACTAGCGGGGCACAATGAGCAGTTCTTC. This translates into CASSQGLAGHNEQFF.

The genes are TRBV10-3 and TRBJ1-1; no definite D call. The germline V gene has CDR1 ENHRY and CDR2 SYGVKD. The CDR3 has 15 amino acids. V lost 6 bases, J lost 1 base, and 15 bases lay in between. The CDR3 coding sequence is TGTGCCATCAGCGAATCTGGGGAGCCGAACACTGAAGCTTTCTTT. Its translation is CAISESGEPNTEAFF.

The V call is TRBV6-5, the J call TRBJ1-6; D is uncertain. From germline, CDR1 is MNHEY and CDR2 SVGAGI. There are 14 residues in the CDR3. With 4 bases removed from V and 6 bases from J, the gap between germline ends came to 10 bases. The CDR3: CASSSVRSNSPLHF. For the CDR3, the DNA is TGTGCCAGCAGTTCTGTACGGAGTAATTCACCCCTCCACTTT.

The chain couples TRBV18 to TRBJ1-2, with D perhaps matching TRBD1 (6 bases). V lost 4 bases, J lost 6 bases, and 18 bases lay in between. Germline V lookup: CDR1 KGHSH, CDR2 LQKENI. This CDR3 region has 15 residues. The CDR3 reads CASSLAVGGIDGYTF. The CDR3, as DNA: TGTGCCAGCTCACTTGCCGTAGGGGGTATCGATGGCTACACCTTC.

This clone was detected only a few times. The chain is built from TRBV7-9 and TRBJ2-2; D not resolved. CDR1 is SEHNR, CDR2 FQNEAQ, per germline (reference sequence). The V gene lost 5 bases and the J gene lost 0 bases, with 4 bases spanning the gap. The CDR3 has 13 amino acids. The CDR3 coding sequence is TGTGCCAGCAGCCCAACGAACACCGGGGAGCTGTTTTTT. This encodes CASSPTNTGELFF.

This rearrangement joins TRBV6-5 to TRBJ1-2; TRBD1 might be the D (6 bases). The V gene lost 1 base and the J gene lost 2 bases, with 14 bases spanning the gap. CDR1 and CDR2 (germline): MNHEY, SVGAGI. This CDR3 region has 16 residues. The chain's CDR3 is CASSYWGGRANYGYTF. CDR3 bases: TGTGCCAGCAGTTACTGGGGGGGGCGGGCCAACTATGGCTACACCTTC.